Below, 21 T cell receptor beta chains from the same sample are listed, as sequenced in a study of control samples from healthy donors and cancer patients. Clones were read by immunoSEQ multiplex PCR, and TCRdb kept only the in-frame ones, dropping some. The sample consists of 95,000 to 150,000 clones, more than 75% of them appearing once. The specimen sequenced was blood. These receptors were collected from a man aged 30 to 45 in good health.

This chain links TRBV7-9 with TRBJ2-1; 10 bases are shared with TRBD2. The CDR3 loop spans 14 amino acids. Germline loops: CDR1 SEHNR, CDR2 FQNEAQ (reference sequence). Trimming took 5 bases from V and 7 from J; bases not matched to a gene: 5. The CDR3 reads CASSPSGGANEQFF. The DNA of the CDR3 is TGTGCCAGCAGCCCAAGCGGGGGGGCGAATGAGCAGTTCTTC.

The genes are TRBV6-1 and TRBJ1-6, with D tentatively TRBD1 (5 bases). The CDR3 is made up of 16 amino acids. Trimming took 1 base from V and 10 from J, leaving 17 bases between them. Per the germline V gene, CDR1 is MNHNS and CDR2 is SASEGT. The CDR3 DNA reads as TGTGCCAGCAGTGAAGGGGGAGGGAGGGGAGGCTCACCCCTCCACTTT. Residues: CASSEGGGRGGSPLHF.

This chain connects TRBV28 to TRBJ1-2, with D perhaps TRBD1 (6 bases). The V and J ends lost 5 bases and 4 bases respectively, with 11 bases between them. The CDR3 spans 13 residues. The germline V gene has CDR1 MDHEN and CDR2 SYDVKM. CDR3 sequence: CASSMQGSYGYTF. CDR3 bases: TGTGCCAGCAGTATGCAGGGGAGCTATGGCTACACCTTC.

CDR3 in amino acids: CASTDGGAAGRNQPQHF. In DNA form, the CDR3 reads TGTGCCAGTACCGATGGAGGGGCGGCGGGGCGCAATCAGCCCCAGCATTTT. The chain links TRBV19 to TRBJ1-5; TRBD1 is a possible D gene (5 bases). V was trimmed by 7 bases and J by 2 bases, leaving 21 bases between them. The CDR3 sequence is 17 residues long. From germline, CDR1 is LNHDA and CDR2 SQIVND (reference sequence).

The sample holds a few counts of this clone. The genes are TRBV30 and TRBJ1-2; D is unresolved. The germline V gene has CDR1 GTSNPN and CDR2 SVGIG (reference sequence). The CDR3 length is 15 residues. Deletions cut 0 bases from V and 7 bases from J, with 18 bases between. The CDR3 region has the DNA TGTGCCTGGAGTGTCAGTCGAAGGGCTGGTGGTGGCTACACCTTC. This translates into CAWSVSRRAGGGYTF.

The CDR3 DNA sequence: TGTGCCTGGACTTACTTTGACAGGGGTCTTTTTGGCTACACCTTC. As protein: CAWTYFDRGLFGYTF. The chain links TRBV30 to TRBJ1-2, with 8 bases aligning to TRBD1. Germline V gives CDR1 GTSNPN, CDR2 SVGIG (reference sequence). The CDR3 runs to 15 residues. The ends lost 4 bases at V and 7 bases at J; junction bases unmatched: 14. Using reference TRBV30 and TRBJ1-2 for the parts outside the CDR3, the full variable domain is SQTIHQWPATLVQPVGSPLSLECTVEGTSNPNLYWYRQAAGRGLQLLFYSVGIGQISSEVPQNLSASRPQDRQFILSSKKLLLSDSGFYLCAWTYFDRGLFGYTFGSGTRLTVV.

This clone was counted between two and nine times. The chain couples TRBV5-8 to TRBJ1-5; D perhaps matches TRBD1 (5 bases). Germline CDR1 reads SGHTS; CDR2 reads YDEGEE. V lost 0 bases, J lost 12 bases, and 10 bases lay in between. This CDR3 has 12 amino acids. CDR3 protein: CASSLGGGRQHF. The CDR3 DNA is TGTGCCAGCAGCTTGGGGGGGGGACGCCAGCATTTT.

The J gene is TRBJ2-5, the V gene TRBV19; TRBD1 aligns across 7 bases. Per germline, CDR1 LNHDA and CDR2 SQIVND (reference sequence). V lost 4 bases, J lost 3 bases, and 8 bases stayed unmatched. The CDR3 totals 15 residues. The CDR3 here is CASSNYRGLKETQYF. The CDR3 DNA sequence: TGTGCCAGTAGTAACTACAGGGGTCTCAAAGAGACCCAGTACTTC.

The chain uses TRBV7-9 and TRBJ1-3; D not certain. Germline CDR1 is SEHNR and CDR2 is FQNEAQ (reference sequence). The V end lost 4 bases, the J end lost 2 bases, and 6 bases lay between the germline ends. CDR3 length: 13 residues. The CDR3 region is CASSSQPGNTIYF. DNA for the CDR3: TGTGCCAGCAGCTCCCAGCCTGGAAACACCATATATTTT.

This clone was found once. The gene calls are TRBV4-1 and TRBJ2-5; 11 bases are a match to TRBD1. Germline V gene sequence: CDR1 MGHRA, CDR2 YSYEKL. V shed 1 base, J shed 0 bases, and the junction held 1 base outside the gene matches. The CDR3 sequence is 16 residues long. The CDR3 spells CASSQGTGGYQETQYF. The CDR3 nucleotides are TGCGCCAGCAGCCAAGGGACAGGGGGCTACCAAGAGACCCAGTACTTC.

The chain carries TRBV19 and TRBJ1-2; no clear D gene. The V end was cut by 8 bases, the J end by 0 bases, with 4 bases between. The CDR3 spans 11 residues. Germline V gene sequence: CDR1 LNHDA, CDR2 SQIVND (reference sequence). The CDR3 reads CASSANYGYTF. The CDR3 DNA reads as TGTGCCAGTTCAGCTAACTATGGCTACACCTTC.

Comments on this clone: Other DNA sequences in the sample encode the same CDR3. The chain carries TRBV7-2 and TRBJ1-1; no clear D. CDR3 length: 12 residues. Trimming pared 1 base from V and 4 bases from J, leaving 4 bases between. The germline CDR1 and CDR2 sequences are SGHTA and FQGNSA. CDR3 in amino acids: CASSLGFTEAFF. CDR3 nucleotides: TGTGCCAGCAGCTTAGGGTTCACTGAAGCTTTCTTT.

V and J are TRBV5-1 and TRBJ2-2; D is perhaps TRBD1 or TRBD2 (5 bases each). V shed 4 bases and J shed 4 bases, with 14 bases lying between them. This CDR3 has 15 residues. Germline V gene sequence: CDR1 SGHRS, CDR2 YFSETQ. This CDR3 reads CASSLGTASTGELFF. The DNA for the CDR3 is TGCGCCAGCAGCCTCGGGACCGCGAGCACCGGGGAGCTGTTTTTT.

This rearrangement joins TRBV2 to TRBJ2-3; D possibly corresponds to TRBD2 (6 bases). The germline V gene encodes CDR1 SNHLY and CDR2 FYNNEI. The CDR3 loop spans 15 amino acids. Trimming took off 3 bases at V and 2 bases at J, with 12 bases between the two ends. The CDR3 DNA is TGTGCCAGCAGTGATCTAGGAGGGACCACAGATACGCAGTATTTT. Residues: CASSDLGGTTDTQYF.

V usage is TRBV7-9 and J usage is TRBJ2-3; TRBD2 is a possible D gene (6 bases). The V gene's germline CDR1 is SEHNR and CDR2 FQNEAQ (reference sequence). There are 14 residues in the CDR3. Trimming stripped 1 base from V and 4 bases from J, with 9 bases between. The CDR3 loop is CASSLGTGADTQYF. The CDR3 nucleotides read TGTGCCAGCAGCTTAGGAACGGGAGCAGATACGCAGTATTTT.

This clone was picked up one time. The gene calls are TRBV11-1 and TRBJ1-4, with unresolved D. The CDR3 totals 13 residues. The V and J ends lost 1 base and 8 bases respectively, with 8 bases between them. CDR1 and CDR2 from the germline V gene are SGHAT and FQDESV (reference sequence). This CDR3 reads CASSLGSGEKLFF. CDR3 nucleotide sequence: TGTGCCAGCAGCTTAGGGAGTGGCGAAAAACTGTTTTTT.

V usage is TRBV6-5 and J usage is TRBJ2-1; TRBD1 is a possible D gene (5 bases). Trimming left V 6 bases short and J 3 bases short, with 9 bases between. This CDR3 contains 13 residues. The V gene's germline CDR1 is MNHEY and CDR2 SVGAGI. The CDR3 DNA is TGTGCCAGCAGGGATGACAGCTACAATGAGCAGTTCTTC. Translated: CASRDDSYNEQFF.

In this sample, this clone turned up a few times. The chain couples TRBV6-6 to TRBJ1-2; TRBD1 matches 7 bases. The CDR3 sequence is 13 residues long. Germline CDR1 reads MNHNY; CDR2 reads SVGAGI (reference sequence). J was trimmed by 7 bases and V by 6 bases; bases with no gene match: 8. The CDR3 is CASSLTGIGGYTF. CDR3 DNA sequence: TGTGCCAGCAGCCTGACAGGGATCGGTGGCTACACCTTC.

This clone has a single count. V is TRBV27 and J is TRBJ1-4, with no clear D. Germline CDR1 and CDR2: MNHEY and SMNVEV (reference sequence). This CDR3 comprises 12 residues. The V gene lost 8 bases and the J gene lost 10 bases, with 14 bases spanning the gap. The CDR3: CASSDGDGKLFF. CDR3 DNA: TGTGCCAGCTCCGACGGGGATGGAAAACTGTTTTTT.

This chain uses TRBV30 with TRBJ2-3, with 8 bases matching TRBD2. The CDR3 contains 13 residues. Germline V gene data show CDR1 as GTSNPN and CDR2 as SVGIG (reference sequence). Trimming took 4 bases from V and 6 from J; bases not matched to a gene: 6. The DNA of the CDR3 is TGTGCCTGGAATCCGGGGGGGCGCGATACGCAGTATTTT. Protein product: CAWNPGGRDTQYF. Combining the CDR3 with reference TRBV30 and TRBJ2-3 gives the whole variable domain SQTIHQWPATLVQPVGSPLSLECTVEGTSNPNLYWYRQAAGRGLQLLFYSVGIGQISSEVPQNLSASRPQDRQFILSSKKLLLSDSGFYLCAWNPGGRDTQYFGPGTRLTVL.

The chain employs TRBV5-6 and TRBJ2-2; no definite D call. Germline CDR1 SGHDT, CDR2 YYEEEE. V was clipped by 0 bases and J by 3 bases, with 9 bases between them. There are 15 residues in the CDR3. CDR3 residues: CASSLGQLHTGELFF. The CDR3 DNA follows: TGTGCCAGCAGCTTGGGTCAGCTTCACACCGGGGAGCTGTTTTTT. Looking up the rest from reference TRBV5-6 and TRBJ2-2 gives the full variable domain: DAGVTQSPTHLIKTRGQQVTLRCSPKSGHDTVSWYQQALGQGPQFIFQYYEEEERQRGNFPDRFSGHQFPNYSSELNVNALLLGDSALYLCASSLGQLHTGELFFGEGSRLTVL.